Listed below are T cell receptor beta chains from one sample, sequenced in a study of T and B cells in COVID-19 patients. TCRdb processed the multiplex PCR reads anew with MiXCR; each CDR3 protein has one entry. The top ten clones hold approximately 5% of a sample with more than 7,500 distinct CDR3 sequences, 28% of them seen once. Sequencing used blood. These receptors came from a human donor who had recovered from COVID-19. CDR3s include the opening cysteine and the closing phenylalanine or tryptophan. A D gene is named only where the DNA matches it firmly. Clone size is shown for a subset of rows, as once, few, many or a class of expanded clone.

>TRBV7-9|.|.|TRBJ2-1
TGTGCCAGCAGCTTAGTAGAGCAGTTCTTC
CASSLVEQFF
>TRBV5-1|TRBD2|few|TRBJ2-1
TGCGCCAGCAGCTTGATAGGCGGGGGGAACAATGAGCAGTTCTTC
CASSLIGGGNNEQFF
>TRBV12-3/TRBV12-4|.|few|TRBJ1-3
TGTGCCAGCAGTCCCGGTACCGGAGTCTCTGGAAACACCATATATTTT
CASSPGTGVSGNTIYF
>TRBV5-4|TRBD1|.|TRBJ1-1
TGTGCCAGCAGCTCCGGGGGACAGGGGGCATCAAGGGTGAACACTGAAGCTTTCTTT
CASSSGGQGASRVNTEAFF
>TRBV6-1|.|.|TRBJ2-2
TGTGCCAGCAGTGGCCTGGGGGGCAACACCGGGGAGCTGTTTTTT
CASSGLGGNTGELFF
>TRBV19|TRBD1|medium-sized|TRBJ1-2
TGTGCCAGTAGTTCCCCCCGCGGGACAGTCAGGGGCTACACCTTC
CASSSPRGTVRGYTF
>TRBV28|TRBD2|.|TRBJ2-3
TGTGCCAGCAGTTATGGGGCGGGGGGGGGCACAGATACGCAGTATTTT
CASSYGAGGGTDTQYF
>TRBV5-1|.|few|TRBJ2-2
TGCGCCAGCAGCTTGGCTGCGGGGCCGAACACCGGGGAGCTGTTTTTT
CASSLAAGPNTGELFF
>TRBV29-1|.|.|TRBJ2-7
TGCAGCGTGGGGTCAGGGCCCACATACGAGCAGTACTTC
CSVGSGPTYEQYF
>TRBV5-4|TRBD2|.|TRBJ2-4
TGTGCCAGCAGCTTGCAAGGAGGGAGGGGAGGCATTCAGTACTTC
CASSLQGGRGGIQYF
>TRBV12-3/TRBV12-4|TRBD1|.|TRBJ1-2
TGTGCCAGCAGCTTAGGGCCGGACAGGTCGACTGGCTACACCTTC
CASSLGPDRSTGYTF
>TRBV27|.|many|TRBJ1-1
TGTGCCAGCAGTCCGACACAGAACACTGAAGCTTTCTTT
CASSPTQNTEAFF